This T cell receptor (beta chain) was sequenced for a study of blood T cell repertoires in COVID-19. The data were produced by immunoSEQ multiplex PCR, yet TCRdb's version contains in-frame clones alone and is incomplete. Of under 300,000 clones listed, roughly 84% are singletons. V lost 3 bases to trimming and J lost 4 bases; unmatched junction nucleotides: 4. The CDR3 sequence is 15 residues long. Germline V gene data show CDR1 as KGHSH and CDR2 as LQKENI. A remark on this clone: The sample has other DNA sequences that encode this CDR3 too.

The TCR was taken from a man between 35 and 55 years old who had recovered from COVID-19. The chain is built from TRBV18 and TRBJ1-1; 11 nucleotides match TRBD1. Input material: peripheral blood. This chain's CDR3 is CASSPGQGARTEAFF. CDR3 DNA: TGTGCCAGCTCACCTGGACAGGGGGCGCGCACTGAAGCTTTCTTT. The full variable domain, with the rest looked up from reference TRBV18 and TRBJ1-1, is NAGVMQNPRHLVRRRGQEARLRCSPMKGHSHVYWYRQLPEEGLKFMVYLQKENIIDESGMPKERFSAEFPKEGPSILRIQQVVRGDSAAYFCASSPGQGARTEAFFGQGTRLTVV.